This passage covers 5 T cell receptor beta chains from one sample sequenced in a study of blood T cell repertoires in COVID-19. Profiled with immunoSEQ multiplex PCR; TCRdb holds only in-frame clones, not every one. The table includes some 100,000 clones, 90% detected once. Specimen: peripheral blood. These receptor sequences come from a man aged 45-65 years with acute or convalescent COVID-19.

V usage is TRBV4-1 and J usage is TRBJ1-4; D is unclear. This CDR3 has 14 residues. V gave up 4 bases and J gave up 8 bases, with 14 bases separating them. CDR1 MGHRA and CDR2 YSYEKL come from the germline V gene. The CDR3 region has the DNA TGCGCCAGCAGCCGGGGAGGCTCGGGGGAAAAACTGTTTTTT. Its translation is CASSRGGSGEKLFF.

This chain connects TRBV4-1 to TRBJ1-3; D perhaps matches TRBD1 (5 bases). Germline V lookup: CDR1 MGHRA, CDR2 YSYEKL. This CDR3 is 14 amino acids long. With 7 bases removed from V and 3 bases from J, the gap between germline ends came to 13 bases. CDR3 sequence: CASNSGSFGNTIYF. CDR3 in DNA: TGCGCCAGCAACTCAGGGTCGTTTGGAAACACCATATATTTT.

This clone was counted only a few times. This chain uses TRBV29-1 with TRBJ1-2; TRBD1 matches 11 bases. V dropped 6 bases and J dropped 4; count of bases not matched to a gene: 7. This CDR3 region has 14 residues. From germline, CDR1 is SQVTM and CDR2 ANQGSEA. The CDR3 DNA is TGCAGCGTCCTTGGACAGGGGGCAGGCTATGGCTACACCTTC. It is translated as CSVLGQGAGYGYTF.

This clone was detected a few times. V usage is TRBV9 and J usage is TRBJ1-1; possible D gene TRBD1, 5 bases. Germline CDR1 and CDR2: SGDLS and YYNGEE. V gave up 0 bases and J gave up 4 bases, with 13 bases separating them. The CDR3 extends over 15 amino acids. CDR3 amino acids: CASSVVVGLATEAFF. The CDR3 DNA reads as TGTGCCAGCAGCGTAGTGGTGGGGCTGGCCACTGAAGCTTTCTTT. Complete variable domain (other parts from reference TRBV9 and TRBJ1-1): DSGVTQTPKHLITATGQRVTLRCSPRSGDLSVYWYQQSLDQGLQFLIQYYNGEERAKGNILERFSAQQFPDLHSELNLSSLELGDSALYFCASSVVVGLATEAFFGQGTRLTVV.

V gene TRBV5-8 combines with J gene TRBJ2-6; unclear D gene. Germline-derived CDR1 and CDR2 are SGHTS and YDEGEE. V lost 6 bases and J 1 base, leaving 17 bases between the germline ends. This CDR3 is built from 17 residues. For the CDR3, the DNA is TGTGCCAGCACACCAGGTGGTGTTTGGTCTGGGGCCAACGTCCTGACTTTC. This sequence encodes CASTPGGVWSGANVLTF.